The source of this T cell receptor (beta chain) is a study of shared clonotypes between healthy human individuals. Study-wide points: Specimens sampled were limited to blood, with tissue repertoires likely differing.

The naive CD8 subset, CD45RO-negative cells positively selected for CCR7, excluded terminally differentiated effector memory CD45RA+ cells. Trimming at V came to 5 bases and at J to 5 bases, leaving 3 bases not matched to a gene. The CDR3 contains 14 residues. Germline V gene sequence: CDR1 MDHEN, CDR2 SYDVKM. As to this clone: Its specificity is unknown. Other DNA sequences in this sample translate to the same CDR3.

The method was immunoSEQ multiplex PCR; TCRdb's version includes in-frame clones alone and lacks a portion of them. The table records fewer than 700,000 clones, roughly 96% of them present only once. Sequencing was done on a sample of naive CD8+ T cells sorted from blood. This TCR derives from a woman in her 30s in good health. The genes are TRBV28 and TRBJ2-2; 9 positions agree with TRBD1. The CDR3 region has the DNA TGTGCCAGCAGTCTGACAGGGGGGACCGGGGAGCTGTTTTTT. Amino acid sequence: CASSLTGGTGELFF.